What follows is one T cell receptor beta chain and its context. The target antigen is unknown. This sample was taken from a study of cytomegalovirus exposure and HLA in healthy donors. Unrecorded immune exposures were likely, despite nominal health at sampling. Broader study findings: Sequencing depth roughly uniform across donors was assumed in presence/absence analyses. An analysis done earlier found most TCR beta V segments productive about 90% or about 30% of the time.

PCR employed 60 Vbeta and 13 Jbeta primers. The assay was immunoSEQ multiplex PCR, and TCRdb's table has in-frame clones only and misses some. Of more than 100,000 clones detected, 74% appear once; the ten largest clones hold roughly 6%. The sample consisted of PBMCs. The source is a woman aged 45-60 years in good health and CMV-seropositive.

The CDR3 nucleotides read TGTGCCAGCAGCGTAGGAGTTAGCGGGGGGGCCCATACGCAGTATTTT. Its translation: CASSVGVSGGAHTQYF. The J gene is TRBJ2-3, the V gene TRBV9, with 11 bases fitting TRBD2. Germline CDR1 is SGDLS and CDR2 is YYNGEE. The CDR3 is made up of 16 amino acids. After removal of 0 bases from V and 7 bases from J, the junction contained 7 bases not matched to a gene. Combining the CDR3 with reference TRBV9 and TRBJ2-3 gives the whole variable domain DSGVTQTPKHLITATGQRVTLRCSPRSGDLSVYWYQQSLDQGLQFLIQYYNGEERAKGNILERFSAQQFPDLHSELNLSSLELGDSALYFCASSVGVSGGAHTQYFGPGTRLTVL.